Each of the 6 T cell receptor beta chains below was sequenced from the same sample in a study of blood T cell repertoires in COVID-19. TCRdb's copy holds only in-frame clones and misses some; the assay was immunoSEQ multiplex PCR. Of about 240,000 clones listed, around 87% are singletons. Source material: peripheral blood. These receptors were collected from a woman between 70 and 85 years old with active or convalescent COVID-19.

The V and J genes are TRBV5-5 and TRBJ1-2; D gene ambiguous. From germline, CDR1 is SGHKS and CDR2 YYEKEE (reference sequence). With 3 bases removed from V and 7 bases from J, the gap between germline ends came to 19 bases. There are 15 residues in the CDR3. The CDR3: CASSWLHSGEGGYTF. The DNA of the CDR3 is TGTGCCAGCAGCTGGTTACACTCCGGGGAAGGTGGCTACACCTTC.

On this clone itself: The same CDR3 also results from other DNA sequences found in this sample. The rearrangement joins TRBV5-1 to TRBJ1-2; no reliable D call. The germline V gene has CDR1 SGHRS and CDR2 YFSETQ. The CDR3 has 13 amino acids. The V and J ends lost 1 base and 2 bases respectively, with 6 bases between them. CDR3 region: CASSLTDNYGYTF. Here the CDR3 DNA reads TGCGCCAGCAGCTTGACAGACAACTATGGCTACACCTTC.

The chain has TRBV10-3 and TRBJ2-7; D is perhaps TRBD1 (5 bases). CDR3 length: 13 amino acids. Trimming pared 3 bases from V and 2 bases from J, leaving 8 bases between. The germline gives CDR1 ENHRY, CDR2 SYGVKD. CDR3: CAISDDSTYEQYF. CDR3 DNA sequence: TGTGCCATCAGTGATGACAGCACCTACGAGCAGTACTTC.

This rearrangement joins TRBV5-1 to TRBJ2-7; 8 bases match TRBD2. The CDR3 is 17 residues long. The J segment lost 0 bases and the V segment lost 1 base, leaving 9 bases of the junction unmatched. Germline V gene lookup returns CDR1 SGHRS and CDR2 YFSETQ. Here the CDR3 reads CASSLKRGRGGSYEQYF. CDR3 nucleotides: TGCGCCAGCAGCTTGAAGCGGGGGAGGGGGGGCTCCTACGAGCAGTACTTC.

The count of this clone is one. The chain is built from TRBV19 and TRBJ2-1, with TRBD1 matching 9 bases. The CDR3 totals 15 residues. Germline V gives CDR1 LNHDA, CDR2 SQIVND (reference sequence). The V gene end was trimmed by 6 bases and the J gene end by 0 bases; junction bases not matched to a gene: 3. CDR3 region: CASRRQGDSYNEQFF. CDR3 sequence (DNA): TGTGCCAGTAGACGACAGGGGGACTCCTACAATGAGCAGTTCTTC.

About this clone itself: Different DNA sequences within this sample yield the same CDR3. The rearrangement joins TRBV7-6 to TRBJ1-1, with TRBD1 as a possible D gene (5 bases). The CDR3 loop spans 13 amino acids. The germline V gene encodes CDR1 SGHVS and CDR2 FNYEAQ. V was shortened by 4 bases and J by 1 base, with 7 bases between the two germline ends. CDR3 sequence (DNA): TGTGCCAGCAGCTCACAGGAGAACACTGAAGCTTTCTTT. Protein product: CASSSQENTEAFF.